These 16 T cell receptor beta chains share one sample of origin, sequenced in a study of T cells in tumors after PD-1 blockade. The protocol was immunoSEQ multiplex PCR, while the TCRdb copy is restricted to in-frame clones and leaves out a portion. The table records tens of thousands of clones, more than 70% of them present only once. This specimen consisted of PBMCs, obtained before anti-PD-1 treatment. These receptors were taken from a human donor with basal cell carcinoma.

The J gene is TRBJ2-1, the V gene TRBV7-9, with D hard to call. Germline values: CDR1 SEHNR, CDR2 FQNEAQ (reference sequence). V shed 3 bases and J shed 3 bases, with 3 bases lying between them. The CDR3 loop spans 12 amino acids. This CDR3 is CASSFYYNEQFF. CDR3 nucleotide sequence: TGTGCCAGCAGCTTTTACTACAATGAGCAGTTCTTC.

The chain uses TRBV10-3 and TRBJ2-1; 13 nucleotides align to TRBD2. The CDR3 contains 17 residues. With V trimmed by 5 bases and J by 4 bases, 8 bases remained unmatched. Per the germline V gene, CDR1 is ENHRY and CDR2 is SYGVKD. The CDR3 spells CAISLTSGRGGYNEQFF. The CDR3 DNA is TGTGCCATCAGTCTTACTAGCGGGAGGGGAGGGTACAATGAGCAGTTCTTC.

CDR3 in DNA: TGCGCCAGCAGCTTGAAACTAGCGGGGGCCGGAGATACGCAGTATTTT. Its protein is CASSLKLAGAGDTQYF. The chain has TRBV5-1 and TRBJ2-3, with 11 positions matching TRBD2. The germline gives CDR1 SGHRS, CDR2 YFSETQ. Trimming cost V 1 base and J 5 bases; bases outside gene matches: 6. This CDR3 spans 16 amino acids.

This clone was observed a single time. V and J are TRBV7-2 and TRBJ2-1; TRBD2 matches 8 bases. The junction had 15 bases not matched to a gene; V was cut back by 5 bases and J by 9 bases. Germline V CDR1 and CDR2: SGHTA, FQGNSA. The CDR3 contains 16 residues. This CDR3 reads CASSLMGSGAQREQFF. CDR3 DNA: TGTGCCAGCAGCCTAATGGGTAGCGGGGCACAACGTGAGCAGTTCTTC. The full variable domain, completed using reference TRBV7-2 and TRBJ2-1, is GAGVSQSPSNKVTEKGKDVELRCDPISGHTALYWYRQSLGQGLEFLIYFQGNSAPDKSGLPSDRFSAERTGGSVSTLTIQRTQQEDSAVYLCASSLMGSGAQREQFFGPGTRLTVL.

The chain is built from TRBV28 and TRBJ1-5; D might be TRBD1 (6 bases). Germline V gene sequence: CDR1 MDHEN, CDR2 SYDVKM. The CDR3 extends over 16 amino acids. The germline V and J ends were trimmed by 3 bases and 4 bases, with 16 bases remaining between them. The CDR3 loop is CASSLRGTPRNQPQHF. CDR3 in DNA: TGTGCCAGCAGTTTGAGAGGGACACCTCGAAATCAGCCCCAGCATTTT.

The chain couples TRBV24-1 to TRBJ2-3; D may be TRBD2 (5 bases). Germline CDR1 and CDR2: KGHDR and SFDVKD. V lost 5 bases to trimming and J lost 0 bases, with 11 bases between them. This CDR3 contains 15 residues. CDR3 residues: CATSGPERSTDTQYF. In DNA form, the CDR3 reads TGTGCCACCAGTGGCCCGGAGCGGAGCACAGATACGCAGTATTTT.

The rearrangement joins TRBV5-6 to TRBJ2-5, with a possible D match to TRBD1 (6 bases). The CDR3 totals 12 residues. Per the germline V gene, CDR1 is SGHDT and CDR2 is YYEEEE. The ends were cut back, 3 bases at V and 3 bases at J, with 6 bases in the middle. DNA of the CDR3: TGTGCCAGCAGCTGGACAGAAGAGACCCAGTACTTC. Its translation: CASSWTEETQYF.

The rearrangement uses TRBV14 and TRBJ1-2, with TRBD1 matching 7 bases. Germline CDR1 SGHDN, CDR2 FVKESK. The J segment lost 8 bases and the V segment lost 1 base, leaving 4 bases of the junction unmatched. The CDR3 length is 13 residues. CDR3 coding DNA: TGTGCCAGCAGCCAAGGGGACAGATACGGCTACACCTTC. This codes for CASSQGDRYGYTF.

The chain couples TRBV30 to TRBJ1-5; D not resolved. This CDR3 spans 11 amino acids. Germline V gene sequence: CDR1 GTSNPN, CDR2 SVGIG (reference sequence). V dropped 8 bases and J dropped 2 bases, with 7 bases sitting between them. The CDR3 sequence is CAAGGNQPQHF. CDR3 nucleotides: TGTGCCGCGGGTGGCAATCAGCCCCAGCATTTT.

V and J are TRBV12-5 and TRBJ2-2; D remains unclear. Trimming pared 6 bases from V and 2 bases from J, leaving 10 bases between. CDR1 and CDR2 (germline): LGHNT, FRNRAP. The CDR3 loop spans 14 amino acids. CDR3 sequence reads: CASGPLANTGELFF. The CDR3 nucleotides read TGTGCTAGTGGCCCCCTTGCAAACACCGGGGAGCTGTTTTTT.

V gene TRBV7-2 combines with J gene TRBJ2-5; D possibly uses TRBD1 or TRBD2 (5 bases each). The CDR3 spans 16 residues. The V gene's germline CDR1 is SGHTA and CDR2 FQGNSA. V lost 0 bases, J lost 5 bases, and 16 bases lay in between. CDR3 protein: CASSLAGVSGTETQYF. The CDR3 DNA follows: TGTGCCAGCAGCTTAGCGGGGGTTTCGGGGACGGAGACCCAGTACTTC.

The CDR3 protein is CSVDASGANVLTF. The CDR3, as DNA: TGCAGCGTTGATGCGTCTGGGGCCAACGTCCTGACTTTC. V usage is TRBV29-1 and J usage is TRBJ2-6; unclear D gene. Trimming shortened V by 3 bases and J by 1 base, and 4 bases separated the two germline ends. Germline V lookup: CDR1 SQVTM, CDR2 ANQGSEA. The CDR3 has 13 amino acids.

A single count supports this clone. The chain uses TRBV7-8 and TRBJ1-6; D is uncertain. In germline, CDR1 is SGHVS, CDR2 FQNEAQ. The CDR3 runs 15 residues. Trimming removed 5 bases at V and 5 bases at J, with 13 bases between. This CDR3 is CASSQRSGDNSPLHF. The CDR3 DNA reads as TGTGCCAGCAGCCAGCGGTCCGGGGATAATTCACCCCTCCACTTT.

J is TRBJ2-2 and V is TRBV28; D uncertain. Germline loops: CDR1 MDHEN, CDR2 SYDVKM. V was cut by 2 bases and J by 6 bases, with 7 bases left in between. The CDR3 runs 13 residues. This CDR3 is CASSLIRSGELFF. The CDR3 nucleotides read TGTGCCAGCAGTTTAATACGTTCCGGGGAGCTGTTTTTT.

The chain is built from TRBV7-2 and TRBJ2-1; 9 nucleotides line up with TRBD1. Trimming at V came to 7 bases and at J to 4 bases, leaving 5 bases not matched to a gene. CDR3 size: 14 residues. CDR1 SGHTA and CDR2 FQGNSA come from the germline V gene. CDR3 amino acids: CASTGTGTYNEQFF. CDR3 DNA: TGTGCCAGCACCGGGACAGGGACTTACAATGAGCAGTTCTTC. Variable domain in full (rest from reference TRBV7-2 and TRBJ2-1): GAGVSQSPSNKVTEKGKDVELRCDPISGHTALYWYRQSLGQGLEFLIYFQGNSAPDKSGLPSDRFSAERTGGSVSTLTIQRTQQEDSAVYLCASTGTGTYNEQFFGPGTRLTVL.

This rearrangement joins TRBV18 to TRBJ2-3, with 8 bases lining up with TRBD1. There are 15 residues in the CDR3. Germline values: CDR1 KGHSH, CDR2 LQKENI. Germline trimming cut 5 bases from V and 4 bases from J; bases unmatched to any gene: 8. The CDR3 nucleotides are TGTGCCAGCTCAGAATCGACAGGGGATGCAGATACGCAGTATTTT. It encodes CASSESTGDADTQYF.